The 32 T cell receptor beta chains reported below all come from one sample, sequenced in a study of response to subunit inactivated influenza vaccine. TCRdb processed the RT-PCR reads anew with MiXCR; each CDR3 protein has one entry. Among some 540,000 distinct CDR3 sequences listed, 20% to 25% were seen once. These data also formed part of another study, on T cells expressing NK-cell markers. That publication notes: In generating TCR beta cDNA, 5'RACE template switching with UMIs was used.

Sample: CD4+ T cells sorted from PBMCs, taken about 11 days after vaccination. These receptors came from a man aged 50 to 59 who received an inactivated influenza vaccine.

The J gene is TRBJ2-7, the V gene TRBV6-1, with D perhaps given as TRBD1 or TRBD2 (7 bases each). Germline lookup yields CDR1 MNHNS and CDR2 SASEGT. V lost 5 bases and J 2 bases, leaving 16 bases between the germline ends. The length of the CDR3 is 15 residues. CDR3 in amino acids: CASSPRQGGPYEQYF. CDR3 nucleotides: TGTGCCAGCAGTCCGCGGCAGGGGGGGCCCTACGAGCAGTACTTC.

The chain joins TRBV28 to TRBJ2-2; D tentatively reads TRBD1 or TRBD2 (5 bases each). V lost 5 bases, J lost 0 bases, and 13 bases lay in between. Germline lookup yields CDR1 MDHEN and CDR2 SYDVKM. The CDR3 has 16 residues. CDR3 sequence (DNA): TGTGCCAGCAGTCGTATTTGGGGGTCGAACACCGGGGAGCTGTTTTTT. Its translation is CASSRIWGSNTGELFF.

This clonotype was recorded a few times. The chain has TRBV7-2 and TRBJ2-1; the match to TRBD2 covers 12 bases. The length of the CDR3 is 16 residues. CDR1 is SGHTA, CDR2 FQGNSA, per germline. Trimming cost V 5 bases and J 6 bases; bases outside gene matches: 8. The chain's CDR3 is CASSQNLAGGFNEQFF. The CDR3 coding sequence is TGTGCCAGCAGCCAAAATCTAGCGGGGGGGTTCAATGAGCAGTTCTTC.

This clonotype was picked up a small number of times. The V and J genes are TRBV4-1 and TRBJ2-1; 9 bases line up with TRBD2. This CDR3 region has 18 residues. V lost 4 bases to trimming and J lost 2 bases; unmatched junction nucleotides: 12. Germline lookup yields CDR1 MGHRA and CDR2 YSYEKL. CDR3 in amino acids: CASSRSSTGGGAYNEQFF. The CDR3, as DNA: TGCGCCAGCAGCCGCTCCTCAACGGGCGGGGGGGCCTACAATGAGCAGTTCTTC.

This chain links TRBV9 with TRBJ2-7; D tentatively fits TRBD1 or TRBD2 (5 bases each). The CDR3 has 14 residues. V dropped 4 bases and J dropped 1 base, with 12 bases sitting between them. Germline CDR1 SGDLS, CDR2 YYNGEE. The CDR3 protein is CASSPTWGSYEQYF. The CDR3 DNA reads as TGTGCCAGCAGCCCGACCTGGGGGTCCTACGAGCAGTACTTC.

The V call is TRBV29-1, the J call TRBJ2-2; TRBD2 agrees at 7 bases. Germline values: CDR1 SQVTM, CDR2 ANQGSEA. Losses at the gene ends were 2 bases for V and 3 bases for J; bases not matched to a gene: 3. The CDR3 sequence is 14 residues long. CDR3 in amino acids: CSVEWDYYTGELFF. The CDR3 DNA reads as TGCAGCGTTGAATGGGACTACTACACCGGGGAGCTGTTTTTT.

This chain connects TRBV20-1 to TRBJ2-7, with 8 bases identical to TRBD2. CDR1 is DFQATT, CDR2 SNEGSKA, per germline (reference sequence). The V and J ends lost 0 bases and 4 bases, in that order; junction bases with no gene match: 11. The CDR3 spans 16 residues. CDR3 sequence reads: CSARDHTSGSRYEQYF. The CDR3 coding sequence is TGCAGTGCTAGAGATCACACGAGCGGGAGTAGGTACGAGCAGTACTTC.

This clonotype was seen more than once but under ten times. The CDR3 protein is CASSPGTGADTQYF. CDR3 nucleotides: TGCGCCAGCAGCCCTGGGACAGGGGCAGATACGCAGTATTTT. This chain connects TRBV5-1 to TRBJ2-3, with 10 bases aligning to TRBD1. This CDR3 contains 14 residues. The J segment lost 4 bases and the V segment lost 4 bases, leaving 3 bases of the junction unmatched. From germline, CDR1 is SGHRS and CDR2 YFSETQ.

This clonotype was seen a handful of times. The V gene is TRBV20-1, the J gene TRBJ2-2; TRBD2 matches at 8 bases. Looked up from germline, CDR1 is DFQATT and CDR2 is SNEGSKA (reference sequence). The CDR3 is 16 residues long. V lost 1 base, J lost 4 bases, and 8 bases stayed unmatched. The CDR3 sequence is CSARVPGTSITGELFF. DNA of the CDR3: TGCAGTGCTAGAGTCCCCGGGACTAGTATCACCGGGGAGCTGTTTTTT.

This clonotype showed up just a few times. The genes are TRBV5-5 and TRBJ2-5; TRBD2 aligns across 9 bases. This CDR3 is built from 15 residues. Germline V lookup: CDR1 SGHKS, CDR2 YYEKEE (reference sequence). Trimming took 7 bases from V and 5 from J; bases not matched to a gene: 12. CDR3 loop: CASLLAGGAMETQYF. In DNA form, the CDR3 reads TGTGCCAGCCTTTTGGCGGGGGGGGCAATGGAGACCCAGTACTTC.

This chain joins TRBV11-1 and TRBJ2-4; the match to TRBD1 covers 12 bases. Germline V gives CDR1 SGHAT, CDR2 FQDESV (reference sequence). CDR3 length: 18 residues. Losses at the gene ends were 5 bases for V and 4 bases for J; bases not matched to a gene: 12. The CDR3 reads CASSLPGQGAYVKNIQYF. In DNA, the CDR3 is TGTGCCAGCAGCCTACCGGGACAGGGGGCCTATGTAAAAAACATTCAGTACTTC.

The table lists this clonotype with many counts. The gene calls are TRBV7-8 and TRBJ2-5; 9 bases fit TRBD2. J gave up 3 bases and V 2 bases, and 4 bases lay outside the gene matches. CDR1 SGHVS and CDR2 FQNEAQ come from the germline V gene. This CDR3 contains 15 residues. The CDR3 coding sequence is TGTGCCAGCAGCTTATCAGCGGGGGGAGAAGAGACCCAGTACTTC. Translated, it gives CASSLSAGGEETQYF.

V is TRBV12-3 or TRBV12-4 and J is TRBJ2-7; possibly TRBD1 for D (5 bases). This CDR3 is 13 amino acids long. V dropped 3 bases and J dropped 3 bases, with 9 bases sitting between them. Here the CDR3 reads CASSFDRNYEQYF. The CDR3 DNA reads as TGTGCCAGCAGTTTTGACAGAAACTACGAGCAGTACTTC.

The V and J genes are TRBV7-6 and TRBJ2-1; 7 bases align to TRBD1. Germline V gene sequence: CDR1 SGHVS, CDR2 FNYEAQ. The CDR3 covers 16 residues. The V segment lost 0 bases and the J segment 8 bases; nucleotides outside the gene matches: 10. The CDR3, as DNA: TGTGCCAGCAGCTTAGCGTCGGCAGGGGGTCCGTATGAGCAGTTCTTC. Protein sequence: CASSLASAGGPYEQFF.

This clonotype has at least ten counts. The chain employs TRBV29-1 and TRBJ2-1; no reliable D call. From germline, CDR1 is SQVTM and CDR2 ANQGSEA. Trimming shortened V by 2 bases and J by 0 bases, and 11 bases separated the two germline ends. The CDR3 sequence is 15 residues long. Written as DNA, the CDR3 is TGCAGCGTTGAAAGTCGGCTTAGCTCCTACAATGAGCAGTTCTTC. Protein product: CSVESRLSSYNEQFF.

The rearrangement uses TRBV7-9 and TRBJ2-3; possibly TRBD1 or TRBD2 for D (7 bases each). The CDR3 contains 16 residues. Germline V gene data show CDR1 as SEHNR and CDR2 as FQNEAQ (reference sequence). V shed 4 bases and J shed 0 bases, with 14 bases lying between them. The CDR3 is CASSYRGGQSTDTQYF. The CDR3 coding sequence is TGTGCCAGCAGCTACAGGGGAGGGCAAAGCACAGATACGCAGTATTTT.

This clonotype came up many times. The chain links TRBV4-2 to TRBJ2-1; 8 positions match TRBD2. The CDR3 loop spans 15 amino acids. Germline CDR1 LGHNA, CDR2 YNFKEQ. Losses at the gene ends were 6 bases for V and 4 bases for J; bases not matched to a gene: 8. CDR3 in DNA: TGTGCCAGCAGACAAAGACTAGCGCCTTACAATGAGCAGTTCTTC. It encodes CASRQRLAPYNEQFF.

This chain uses TRBV3-1 with TRBJ2-5; a possible D gene is TRBD2 (5 bases). Trimming left V 0 bases short and J 6 bases short, with 11 bases between. CDR1 is LGHDT and CDR2 is YNNKEL in the germline V gene (reference sequence). The CDR3 loop spans 14 amino acids. CDR3 nucleotide sequence: TGTGCCAGCAGCCAAGACGGGGTAGGAAAGACCCAGTACTTC. Protein sequence: CASSQDGVGKTQYF.

V usage is TRBV29-1 and J usage is TRBJ2-7; the D gene is possibly TRBD1 (6 bases). Germline CDR1 is SQVTM and CDR2 is ANQGSEA. The CDR3 covers 15 residues. Deletions cut 5 bases from V and 2 bases from J, with 19 bases between. CDR3: CSVLKLRDTAYEQYF. CDR3 sequence (DNA): TGCAGCGTTCTAAAACTGAGGGACACTGCCTACGAGCAGTACTTC.

This sequence joins TRBV6-2 or TRBV6-3 and TRBJ2-5, with 9 bases aligning to TRBD2. Germline V CDR1 and CDR2: MNHEY, SVGEGT. The CDR3 is 13 amino acids. Trimming at V came to 6 bases and at J to 3 bases, leaving 2 bases not matched to a gene. The CDR3, as DNA: TGTGCCAGCAGAGCGGGGGGAGAAGAGACCCAGTACTTC. As protein: CASRAGGEETQYF.

This clonotype was counted between two and nine times. The J gene is TRBJ2-3, the V gene TRBV20-1; D is undetermined. The V end was cut by 1 base, the J end by 2 bases, with 7 bases between. Germline CDR1 is DFQATT and CDR2 is SNEGSKA (reference sequence). The CDR3 is 13 amino acids. CDR3 sequence: CSARGRNTDTQYF. DNA for the CDR3: TGCAGTGCTAGAGGCAGGAACACAGATACGCAGTATTTT.

About this clonotype itself: The germline gene is not matched at one end of the junction; a read error may be the cause. J is TRBJ2-5 and V is TRBV7-2; the D gene is possibly TRBD1 (5 bases). The CDR3 has 13 residues. CDR1 is SGHTA and CDR2 is FQGNSA in the germline V gene. The CDR3 region is CVSSPRQKETQYF. The CDR3 region has the DNA TGTGTCAGCAGCCCACGACAGAAAGAGACCCAGTACTTC.

The chain recombines TRBV5-1 with TRBJ2-1; D is possibly TRBD2 (6 bases). This CDR3 is 16 amino acids long. Trimming removed 4 bases from V and 7 bases from J, with 21 bases in between. CDR1 is SGHRS and CDR2 is YFSETQ in the germline V gene. CDR3 in DNA: TGCGCCAGCAGCGAGGGAAGGGGCGGGGTAGATAATGAGCAGTTCTTC. Translated: CASSEGRGGVDNEQFF.

This rearrangement joins TRBV20-1 to TRBJ2-2; the match to TRBD2 covers 9 bases. Germline CDR1 and CDR2: DFQATT and SNEGSKA (reference sequence). CDR3 size: 14 residues. V trimming: 0 bases; J trimming: 6 bases; junction bases outside the gene matches: 2. For the CDR3, the DNA is TGCAGTGCTAGAGATAGCGGGAGCGCCGGGGAGCTGTTTTTT. Residues: CSARDSGSAGELFF.

The chain is built from TRBV24-1 and TRBJ2-3, with 7 bases lining up with TRBD2. This CDR3 contains 17 residues. J lost 1 base, V lost 3 bases, and 9 bases had no gene match. Germline CDR1 KGHDR, CDR2 SFDVKD. The CDR3 reads CATSDPGRGGGTDTQYF. The CDR3 DNA sequence: TGTGCCACCAGTGATCCGGGGCGCGGGGGAGGCACAGATACGCAGTATTTT.

The chain is built from TRBV2 and TRBJ2-7; D might be TRBD1 (5 bases). The CDR3 contains 13 residues. V lost 2 bases to trimming and J lost 6 bases, with 11 bases between them. Germline V gives CDR1 SNHLY, CDR2 FYNNEI. DNA of the CDR3: TGTGCCAGCAGTGAAAGGGGCAGCTCCGAGCAGTACTTC. This gives the protein CASSERGSSEQYF.

This clonotype occurred many times. The rearrangement joins TRBV7-2 to TRBJ2-5; 9 bases align to TRBD2. The trim removed 5 bases at V and 2 bases at J, leaving 12 bases unmatched. CDR1 SGHTA and CDR2 FQGNSA come from the germline V gene. CDR3 length equals 17 residues. CDR3: CASSLPGLAGRQETQYF. CDR3 DNA: TGTGCCAGCAGCCTGCCGGGGCTAGCGGGGAGACAAGAGACCCAGTACTTC.

This chain joins TRBV7-2 and TRBJ2-5; tentative D call: TRBD1 (5 bases). The CDR3 length is 13 residues. V was shortened by 4 bases and J by 2 bases, with 8 bases between the two germline ends. The V gene's germline CDR1 is SGHTA and CDR2 FQGNSA. The CDR3 here is CASSWTNQETQYF. The CDR3, as DNA: TGTGCCAGCAGCTGGACAAATCAAGAGACCCAGTACTTC.

This clonotype was recorded a few times. The V gene is TRBV4-2, the J gene TRBJ2-7, with D uncertain. There are 13 residues in the CDR3. Germline V gene lookup returns CDR1 LGHNA and CDR2 YNFKEQ. Between the trimmed V and J ends, which lost 1 base and 3 bases, there was a span of 7 bases. CDR3 nucleotide sequence: TGTGCCAGCAGCCAAGGCCCGGTCTACGAGCAGTACTTC. Translating gives CASSQGPVYEQYF.

V usage is TRBV5-6 and J usage is TRBJ2-5; D uncertain. CDR1 and CDR2 (germline): SGHDT, YYEEEE. V lost 0 bases, J lost 7 bases, and 10 bases lay in between. The CDR3 totals 13 residues. The CDR3 sequence is CASSLDSWGTQYF. The CDR3 DNA reads TGTGCCAGCAGCTTGGACAGCTGGGGGACCCAGTACTTC.

This clonotype has just a few counts. V is TRBV20-1 and J is TRBJ1-5, with 10 bases that match TRBD1. After removal of 7 bases from V and 6 bases from J, the junction contained 9 bases not matched to a gene. This CDR3 contains 14 residues. The V gene's germline CDR1 is DFQATT and CDR2 SNEGSKA (reference sequence). The CDR3 protein is CSVKTGGSFQPQHF. The CDR3 region has the DNA TGCAGTGTAAAGACAGGGGGCTCTTTTCAGCCCCAGCATTTT.

This rearrangement joins TRBV7-6 to TRBJ2-3, with 7 bases that match TRBD2. Germline V CDR1 and CDR2: SGHVS, FNYEAQ. The CDR3 spans 16 residues. J was trimmed by 1 base and V by 6 bases; bases with no gene match: 10. CDR3: CASRLTSYGGTDTQYF. The CDR3 DNA reads TGTGCCAGCAGGTTGACTAGCTATGGGGGCACAGATACGCAGTATTTT.